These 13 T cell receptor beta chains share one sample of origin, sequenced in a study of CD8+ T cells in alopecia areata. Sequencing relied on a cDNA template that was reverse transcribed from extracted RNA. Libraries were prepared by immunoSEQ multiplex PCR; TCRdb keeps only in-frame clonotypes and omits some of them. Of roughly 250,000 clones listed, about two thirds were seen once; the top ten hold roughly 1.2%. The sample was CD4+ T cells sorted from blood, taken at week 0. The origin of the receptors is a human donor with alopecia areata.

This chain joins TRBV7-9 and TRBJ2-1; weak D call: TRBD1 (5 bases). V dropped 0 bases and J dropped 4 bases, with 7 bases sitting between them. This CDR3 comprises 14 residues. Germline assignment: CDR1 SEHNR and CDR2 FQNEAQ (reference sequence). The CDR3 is CASSLAREYNEQFF. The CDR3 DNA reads TGTGCCAGCAGCTTAGCCAGGGAATACAATGAGCAGTTCTTC.

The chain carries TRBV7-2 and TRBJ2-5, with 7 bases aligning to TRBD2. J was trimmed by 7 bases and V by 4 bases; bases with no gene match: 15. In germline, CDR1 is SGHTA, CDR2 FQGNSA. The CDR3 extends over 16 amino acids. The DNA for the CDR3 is TGTGCCAGCAGCTCAAAGCGGGACCCCGGGCCTGGGACCCAGTACTTC. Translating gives CASSSKRDPGPGTQYF.

CDR3 DNA sequence: TGTGCCAGCAGCTTAGGCCACTCTGGGGCCAACGTCCTGACTTTC. This translates into CASSLGHSGANVLTF. The chain uses TRBV7-9 and TRBJ2-6; D gene ambiguous. Between the trimmed V and J ends, which lost 1 base and 0 bases, there was a span of 4 bases. The CDR3 extends over 15 amino acids. From germline, CDR1 is SEHNR and CDR2 FQNEAQ (reference sequence). Supplemented by reference TRBV7-9 and TRBJ2-6, the full variable domain reads DTGVSQNPRHKITKRGQNVTFRCDPISEHNRLYWYRQTLGQGPEFLTYFQNEAQLEKSRLLSDRFSAERPKGSFSTLEIQRTEQGDSAMYLCASSLGHSGANVLTFGAGSRLTVL.

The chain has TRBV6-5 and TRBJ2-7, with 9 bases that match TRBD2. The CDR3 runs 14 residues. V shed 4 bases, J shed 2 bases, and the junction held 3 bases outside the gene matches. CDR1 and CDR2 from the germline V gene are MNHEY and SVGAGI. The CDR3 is CASSSAGGPYEQYF. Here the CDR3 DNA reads TGTGCCAGCAGTTCAGCGGGGGGCCCCTACGAGCAGTACTTC.

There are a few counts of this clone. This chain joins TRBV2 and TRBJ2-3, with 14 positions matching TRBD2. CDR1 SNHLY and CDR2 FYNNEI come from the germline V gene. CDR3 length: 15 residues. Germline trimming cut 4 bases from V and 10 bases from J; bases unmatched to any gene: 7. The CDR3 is CASSGLAGGPGAQYF. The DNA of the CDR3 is TGTGCCAGCAGTGGACTAGCGGGGGGGCCCGGAGCGCAGTATTTT.

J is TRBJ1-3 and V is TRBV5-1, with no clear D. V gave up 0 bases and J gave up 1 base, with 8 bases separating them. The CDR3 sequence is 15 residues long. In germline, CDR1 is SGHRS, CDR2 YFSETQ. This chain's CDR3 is CASSLAVTSGNTIYF. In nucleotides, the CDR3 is TGCGCCAGCAGCTTGGCCGTCACTTCTGGAAACACCATATATTTT.

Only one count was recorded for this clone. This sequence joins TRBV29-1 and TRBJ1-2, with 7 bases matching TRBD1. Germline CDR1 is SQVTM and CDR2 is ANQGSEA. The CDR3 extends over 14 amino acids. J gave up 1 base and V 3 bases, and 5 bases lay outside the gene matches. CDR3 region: CSVDGHRGNYGYTF. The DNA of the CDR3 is TGCAGCGTTGATGGTCACAGGGGTAACTATGGCTACACCTTC.

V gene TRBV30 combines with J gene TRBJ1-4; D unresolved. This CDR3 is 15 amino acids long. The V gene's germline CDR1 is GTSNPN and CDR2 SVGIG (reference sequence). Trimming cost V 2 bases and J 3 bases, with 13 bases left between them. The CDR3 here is CAWSPPGTPNEKLFF. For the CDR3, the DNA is TGTGCCTGGAGTCCGCCGGGAACTCCTAATGAAAAACTGTTTTTT.

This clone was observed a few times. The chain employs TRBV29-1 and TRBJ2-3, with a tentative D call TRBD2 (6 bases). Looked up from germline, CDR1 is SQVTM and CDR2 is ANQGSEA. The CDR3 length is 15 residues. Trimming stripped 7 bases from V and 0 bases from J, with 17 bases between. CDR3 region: CSAIGLPMSTDTQYF. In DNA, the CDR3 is TGCAGCGCTATAGGACTACCCATGAGCACAGATACGCAGTATTTT.

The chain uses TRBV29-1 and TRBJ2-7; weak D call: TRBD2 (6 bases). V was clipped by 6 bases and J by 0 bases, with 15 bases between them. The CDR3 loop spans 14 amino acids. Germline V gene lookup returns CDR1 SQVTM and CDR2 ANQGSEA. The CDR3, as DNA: TGCAGCGTCCTCACACGGGGGTACTCCTACGAGCAGTACTTC. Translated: CSVLTRGYSYEQYF.

CDR3 sequence (DNA): TGTGCCAGCACCCCCCGGGATGGCACAGATACGCAGTATTTT. Translating gives CASTPRDGTDTQYF. The chain couples TRBV2 to TRBJ2-3; tentatively, D is TRBD2 (5 bases). The germline V gene encodes CDR1 SNHLY and CDR2 FYNNEI. This CDR3 comprises 14 residues. The V and J ends lost 7 bases and 1 base respectively, with 12 bases between them.

CDR3 in DNA: TGTGCCAGCAGCTTGGCTTTGGAGGGACTACCCTACAATGAGCAGTTCTTC. Amino acids: CASSLALEGLPYNEQFF. This chain links TRBV5-6 with TRBJ2-1, with TRBD2 matching over 7 bases. Trimming removed 0 bases from V and 2 bases from J; junction bases left unmatched: 8. Germline V gene sequence: CDR1 SGHDT, CDR2 YYEEEE. The CDR3 spans 17 residues.

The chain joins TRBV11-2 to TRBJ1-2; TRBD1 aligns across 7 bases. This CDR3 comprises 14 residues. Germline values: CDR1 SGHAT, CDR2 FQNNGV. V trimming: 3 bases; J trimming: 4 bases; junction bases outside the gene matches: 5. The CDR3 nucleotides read TGTGCCAGCAGCTTTTACAGGGGTACCTATGGCTACACCTTC. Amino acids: CASSFYRGTYGYTF.